The 18 T cell receptor beta chains presented below share a single source sample, sequenced in a study of response to subunit inactivated influenza vaccine. TCRdb reanalysed the RT-PCR reads using MiXCR and keeps one entry per CDR3 protein. The table includes 550,000 to 800,000 distinct CDR3 sequences, about 15% detected once. The sample was PBMCs from blood, taken about 14 days before vaccination. Receptors were obtained from a man between 45 and 60 years old who received an inactivated influenza vaccine.

The CDR3 protein is CSATGGGTAFTDTQYF. In DNA, the CDR3 is TGCAGTGCTACCGGTGGGGGGACAGCTTTCACAGATACGCAGTATTTT. V is TRBV20-1 and J is TRBJ2-3; possible D gene TRBD1, 7 bases. Germline lookup yields CDR1 DFQATT and CDR2 SNEGSKA (reference sequence). The CDR3 is 16 amino acids. V shed 4 bases and J shed 2 bases, with 19 bases lying between them.

J is TRBJ2-5 and V is TRBV20-1; 7 nucleotides line up with TRBD2. The CDR3 covers 14 residues. From germline, CDR1 is DFQATT and CDR2 SNEGSKA (reference sequence). Losses at the gene ends were 5 bases for V and 4 bases for J; bases not matched to a gene: 10. The CDR3 DNA reads as TGCAGTGCTGGCCGGGAATCGGGAGGAGAGACCCAGTACTTC. As protein: CSAGRESGGETQYF.

This chain uses TRBV5-1 with TRBJ2-1; TRBD1 matches 9 bases. CDR1 SGHRS and CDR2 YFSETQ come from the germline V gene. After removal of 4 bases from V and 3 bases from J, the junction contained 8 bases not matched to a gene. This CDR3 is 16 amino acids long. CDR3 amino acids: CASSRKQGAVYNEQFF. In DNA form, the CDR3 reads TGCGCCAGCAGCAGAAAACAGGGGGCGGTCTACAATGAGCAGTTCTTC.

This clonotype is a singleton in its sample. The V gene is TRBV7-6, the J gene TRBJ2-5, with 10 bases matching TRBD2. The CDR3 loop spans 14 amino acids. Germline trimming cut 7 bases from V and 3 bases from J; bases unmatched to any gene: 5. Germline V gene lookup returns CDR1 SGHVS and CDR2 FNYEAQ. The CDR3 is CASTLAGEEETQYF. The CDR3 DNA follows: TGTGCCAGCACCCTAGCGGGGGAGGAAGAGACCCAGTACTTC. The full variable domain, completed using reference TRBV7-6 and TRBJ2-5, is GAGVSQSPRYKVTKRGQDVALRCDPISGHVSLYWYRQALGQGPEFLTYFNYEAQQDKSGLPNDRFSAERPEGSISTLTIQRTEQRDSAMYRCASTLAGEEETQYFGPGTRLLVL.

V usage is TRBV7-2 and J usage is TRBJ1-2, with D possibly TRBD1 on 5 matching bases. Trimming took 5 bases from V and 6 from J, leaving 19 bases between them. Germline V CDR1 and CDR2: SGHTA, FQGNSA. This CDR3 contains 15 residues. CDR3 bases: TGTGCCAGCAGCGTTTCGTGGCGGGGGGGAGATGGCTACACCTTC. This sequence encodes CASSVSWRGGDGYTF.

The chain combines TRBV20-1 with TRBJ1-2; D is perhaps TRBD1 (6 bases). CDR1 and CDR2 from the germline V gene are DFQATT and SNEGSKA (reference sequence). This CDR3 region has 14 residues. The ends were cut back, 5 bases at V and 4 bases at J, with 17 bases in the middle. The CDR3, as DNA: TGCAGTGCTGGACGGGAGGACAGACTCTATGGCTACACCTTC. This encodes CSAGREDRLYGYTF.

The DNA for the CDR3 is TGTGCCAGCAGTTTACGGGCAGGGGCCGAGCAGTACTTC. Residues: CASSLRAGAEQYF. The chain employs TRBV12-3 or TRBV12-4 and TRBJ2-7, with a tentative D call TRBD1 (6 bases). Trimming removed 2 bases at V and 6 bases at J, with 11 bases between. This CDR3 region has 13 residues.

V is TRBV6-2 or TRBV6-3 and J is TRBJ2-1, with 7 bases fitting TRBD2. CDR3 length equals 16 residues. V was clipped by 3 bases and J by 2 bases; unmatched bases: 7. The germline V gene encodes CDR1 MNHEY and CDR2 SVGEGT. The CDR3 reads CASSYIGGRAYNEQFF. The CDR3 nucleotides are TGTGCCAGCAGTTATATAGGCGGGAGAGCCTACAATGAGCAGTTCTTC.

In this sample, this clonotype turned up once. The J gene is TRBJ2-2, the V gene TRBV27, with 7 positions matching TRBD1. V lost 5 bases, J lost 5 bases, and 8 bases stayed unmatched. Germline V CDR1 and CDR2: MNHEY, SMNVEV (reference sequence). There are 15 residues in the CDR3. The CDR3 protein is CASSPGTAATGELFF. The CDR3 nucleotides are TGTGCCAGCAGTCCAGGGACAGCCGCGACCGGGGAGCTGTTTTTT.

At least ten counts were recorded for this clonotype. V gene TRBV28 combines with J gene TRBJ2-3; no reliable D call. V lost 6 bases to trimming and J lost 6 bases, with 4 bases between them. The CDR3 has 10 residues. Per the germline V gene, CDR1 is MDHEN and CDR2 is SYDVKM. CDR3 protein: CASSLDTQYF. The DNA for the CDR3 is TGTGCCAGCAGCTTGGATACGCAGTATTTT.

The CDR3, as DNA: TGTGCCAGCAGCCCCGGGCCGGTTGGGGCCAAAAACATTCAGTACTTC. It yields the protein CASSPGPVGAKNIQYF. The chain carries TRBV7-2 and TRBJ2-4; no reliable D call. Germline-derived CDR1 and CDR2 are SGHTA and FQGNSA. The CDR3 is 16 residues long. The V and J ends lost 5 bases and 1 base respectively, with 15 bases between them.

This chain links TRBV4-1 with TRBJ2-7; TRBD2 aligns across 14 bases. Looked up from germline, CDR1 is MGHRA and CDR2 is YSYEKL. This CDR3 is 17 amino acids long. The junction had 7 bases not matched to a gene; V was cut back by 4 bases and J by 2 bases. In nucleotides, the CDR3 is TGCGCCAGCAGCCGAGGACTAGCGGGGGGTCCTCCCTACGAGCAGTACTTC. It encodes CASSRGLAGGPPYEQYF.

The chain is built from TRBV7-2 and TRBJ2-5, with D possibly TRBD2 on 5 matching bases. Germline CDR1 is SGHTA and CDR2 is FQGNSA. The CDR3 totals 14 residues. Trimming removed 2 bases from V and 3 bases from J, with 10 bases in between. The CDR3 reads CASSLRGGEETQYF. The CDR3 DNA reads as TGTGCCAGCAGCTTACGGGGTGGGGAAGAGACCCAGTACTTC.

The table lists this clonotype with a few counts. The chain couples TRBV29-1 to TRBJ2-4; 7 bases fit TRBD1. The CDR3 contains 12 residues. Germline V gene sequence: CDR1 SQVTM, CDR2 ANQGSEA. With V trimmed by 7 bases and J by 5 bases, 5 bases remained unmatched. The CDR3: CSAQGEQNIQYF. The CDR3 region has the DNA TGCAGCGCCCAGGGGGAACAAAACATTCAGTACTTC.

The chain carries TRBV12-3 or TRBV12-4 and TRBJ1-1; a possible D gene is TRBD1 (5 bases). The CDR3 is made up of 14 amino acids. V shed 5 bases and J shed 1 base, with 11 bases lying between them. This CDR3 is CASSVRAKNTEAFF. The CDR3 DNA is TGTGCCAGCAGTGTCAGGGCCAAGAACACTGAAGCTTTCTTT.

V gene TRBV5-1 combines with J gene TRBJ2-5, with a possible D match to TRBD1 (6 bases). CDR3 size: 15 residues. The V gene's germline CDR1 is SGHRS and CDR2 YFSETQ. V lost 3 bases to trimming and J lost 5 bases, with 17 bases between them. This chain's CDR3 is CASSSTTGRYETQYF. CDR3 sequence (DNA): TGCGCCAGCAGCTCAACCACAGGGCGCTATGAGACCCAGTACTTC.

J is TRBJ2-2 and V is TRBV19; 7 positions agree with TRBD1. This CDR3 region has 14 residues. Germline CDR1 reads LNHDA; CDR2 reads SQIVND (reference sequence). V lost 3 bases and J lost 4; bases outside the gene matches: 2. CDR3 loop: CASSMGQPTGELFF. In nucleotides, the CDR3 is TGTGCCAGTAGTATGGGACAGCCCACCGGGGAGCTGTTTTTT.

This clonotype was found a few times. V is TRBV28 and J is TRBJ2-2; D is possibly TRBD1 (6 bases). Trimming cost V 5 bases and J 2 bases, with 18 bases left between them. This CDR3 is 17 amino acids long. The germline gives CDR1 MDHEN, CDR2 SYDVKM. CDR3 sequence reads: CASSPIWGQPNTGELFF. CDR3 bases: TGTGCCAGCAGTCCAATTTGGGGGCAGCCAAACACCGGGGAGCTGTTTTTT.